This T cell receptor beta chain comes out of a study of cytomegalovirus exposure and HLA in healthy donors. Study observations and caveats: Later analysis suggested links between common viral pathogens and several top significant clusters.

V was pared by 3 bases and J by 1 base, with 16 bases between. Germline V CDR1 and CDR2: MDHEN, SYDVKM. The CDR3 has 16 residues. As regards this clone: Its antigen remains unknown.

With 60 Vbeta and 13 Jbeta primers, the PCR was carried out. Per the authors' pipeline: Unique TCR beta chains totaled roughly 80 million in a later count, with some 10 million of them shared. TCRdb's table, derived via immunoSEQ multiplex PCR, lists solely in-frame clones and lacks some. Clonal size and the V and J genes are those of that table, whereas D and trimming came from the DNA. The profile shows around 89,000 clones, 81% of them singletons. Sequenced sample: PBMCs. The chain couples TRBV28 to TRBJ2-7; perhaps TRBD2 as D (5 bases). The sequence derives from a girl aged 2-10 years in good health and CMV-seropositive. The CDR3 DNA follows: TGTGCCAGCAGTTTTAGTTTTCATGGGAGTTCCTACGAGCAGTACTTC. Protein: CASSFSFHGSSYEQYF.